Listed below are T cell receptor beta chains from one sample, sequenced in a study of cytomegalovirus exposure and HLA in healthy donors. Sequencing was performed with immunoSEQ multiplex PCR; in TCRdb, only in-frame clones are kept and a portion is missing. The table has about 73,000 clones, approximately 95% seen once; the top ten hold 3% to 3.5%. The sequenced sample was PBMCs. These receptors were obtained from a man aged 18 to 29 in good health and CMV-seronegative. The CDR3 runs from the conserved cysteine through the conserved F or W. The order of the fields is V gene, clone size, J gene, D gene, CDR3 protein, CDR3 DNA. A D gene is named only where the DNA matches it firmly. Clone size appears in some rows only: once, few, many, or a class for an expanded clone.

>TRBV30|NA|TRBJ2-7|TRBD2
CAWSGRLAVGEQYF
TGTGCCTGGAGTGGGAGACTAGCGGTCGGGGAGCAGTACTTC
>TRBV6-5|NA|TRBJ1-1|TRBD1
CASSPGTGFKEAFF
TGTGCCAGCAGCCCCGGGACAGGGTTTAAGGAAGCTTTCTTT
>TRBV28|NA|TRBJ2-3|NA
CASSLLAASTDTQYF
TGTGCCAGCAGTTTGTTAGCGGCTAGCACAGATACGCAGTATTTT
>TRBV19|NA|TRBJ1-5|NA
CASSIATGLRNQPQHF
TGTGCCAGTAGTATAGCGACAGGCCTTCGCAATCAGCCCCAGCATTTT
>TRBV7-8|NA|TRBJ1-1|NA
CASGARARGTEAFF
TGTGCCAGCGGGGCCCGGGCGAGAGGCACTGAAGCTTTCTTT
>TRBV14|NA|TRBJ2-3|TRBD2
CASSQEVGLATDTQYF
TGTGCCAGCAGCCAAGAAGTGGGACTAGCTACAGATACGCAGTATTTT
>TRBV14|NA|TRBJ2-7|TRBD1
CASSRNRGYEQYF
TGTGCCAGCAGCCGGAACAGGGGCTACGAGCAGTACTTC
>TRBV19|NA|TRBJ1-1|NA
CASIGGFITEAFF
TGTGCCAGTATAGGGGGATTCATCACTGAAGCTTTCTTT
>TRBV7-3|NA|TRBJ1-2|NA
CASGGGGEPFYGYTF
TGTGCCAGCGGTGGGGGAGGCGAACCCTTTTATGGCTACACCTTC
>TRBV7-2|NA|TRBJ1-3|NA
CASSFLSGVGNTIYF
TGTGCCAGCAGCTTCCTTTCAGGGGTCGGAAACACCATATATTTT
>TRBV27|NA|TRBJ2-7|NA
CASTGGYEQYF
TGTGCCAGCACCGGAGGCTACGAGCAGTACTTC
>TRBV2|once|TRBJ2-3|TRBD2
CASRAGTSVVDTQYF
TGTGCCAGCAGAGCCGGGACTAGCGTAGTGGATACGCAGTATTTT
>TRBV13|NA|TRBJ2-7|NA
CASSNPGLVYEQYF
TGTGCCAGCAGCAATCCCGGACTCGTCTACGAGCAGTACTTC
>TRBV2|NA|TRBJ2-2|TRBD1
CASRRDRDTGELFF
TGTGCCAGCAGAAGAGACAGGGACACCGGGGAGCTGTTTTTT